The clone carrying this TCR beta chain has a count of ten or more. Its matching antigen is unknown. MiXCR, applied by TCRdb to the 5' RACE reads, yields one record per CDR3 protein. The table lists about 130,000 distinct CDR3 sequences, over 6.5% of them singletons, with roughly an eighth in the top ten. The data are from a study of CD8 T cells in ankylosing spondylitis. Overall study results and limits: In ankylosing spondylitis blood, a motif of roughly 8 highly homologous TCR beta variants appeared characteristic.

Losses at the gene ends were 6 bases for V and 9 bases for J; bases not matched to a gene: 11. This CDR3 region has 14 residues. The J gene is TRBJ2-1, the V gene TRBV12-3 or TRBV12-4, with TRBD1 matching over 7 bases. Sequencing used blood, either unsorted or a sorted T cell fraction (not recorded which). This clonotype originated in a male donor with ankylosing spondylitis or in good health (not recorded which). CDR3 coding DNA: TGTGCCAGCAGCCCCAATATAAACAGGGGTGAGCAGTTCTTC. This sequence encodes CASSPNINRGEQFF.